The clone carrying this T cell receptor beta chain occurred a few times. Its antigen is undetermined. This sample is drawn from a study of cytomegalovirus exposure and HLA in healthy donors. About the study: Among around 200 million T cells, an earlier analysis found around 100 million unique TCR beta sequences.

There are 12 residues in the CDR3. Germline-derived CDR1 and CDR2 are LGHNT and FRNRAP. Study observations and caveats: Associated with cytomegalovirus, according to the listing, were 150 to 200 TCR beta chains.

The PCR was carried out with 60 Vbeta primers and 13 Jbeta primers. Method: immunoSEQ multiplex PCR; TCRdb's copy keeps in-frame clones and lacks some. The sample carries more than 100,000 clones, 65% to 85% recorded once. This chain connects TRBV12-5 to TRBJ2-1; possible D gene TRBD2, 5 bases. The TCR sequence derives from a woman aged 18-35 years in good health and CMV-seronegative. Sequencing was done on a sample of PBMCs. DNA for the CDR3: TGTGCCGGGGTGAGCTCCTACAATGAGCAGTTCTTC. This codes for CAGVSSYNEQFF.